The 6 T cell receptor beta chains in this list originate from one sample, sequenced in a study of CD8+CD57+ T cells in acquired aplastic anemia. According to the study, genomic DNA was the template for TCR beta VDJ and CDR3 profiling. TCRdb reprocessed the reads with MiXCR, giving one entry per CDR3 protein. The sample records roughly 150,000 distinct CDR3 sequences, around 45% being singletons. The specimen was sorted CD4+, CD8+, or CD8+CD57+ T cells (not recorded which) from PBMCs. These receptors originate from a human donor in good health.

The chain uses TRBV10-2 and TRBJ2-1; D is perhaps TRBD2 (5 bases). V was pared by 9 bases and J by 12 bases, with 24 bases between. Germline V gene lookup returns CDR1 WSHSY and CDR2 SAAADI. The CDR3 contains 14 residues. CDR3 in amino acids: CASLPTSEALAQFF. In nucleotides, the CDR3 is TGCGCCAGTTTACCGACCAGTGAAGCGCTAGCGCAGTTCTTC.

This clonotype was detected ten times or more. This chain joins TRBV12-3 or TRBV12-4 and TRBJ2-3; TRBD2 agrees at 7 bases. The CDR3 length is 14 residues. V was pared by 8 bases and J by 3 bases, with 8 bases of the junction left unmatched. The CDR3 sequence is CASGETSITDTQYF. CDR3 bases: TGTGCCAGCGGCGAGACTAGCATAACAGATACGCAGTATTTT.

The chain couples TRBV25-1 to TRBJ2-5; 10 bases match TRBD2. The J call may be mistaken, given a closer DNA end match to TRBJ2-7. Germline V CDR1 and CDR2: MGHDK, SYGVNS. CDR3 size: 15 residues. CDR3 amino acids: CASQKTSGTSYEQYF. In nucleotides, the CDR3 is TGTGCCAGCCAAAAAACTAGCGGGACCTCCTACGAGCAGTACTTC.

In this sample, this clonotype turned up many times. The J gene is TRBJ2-5, the V gene TRBV6-2 or TRBV6-3; D ambiguous. This CDR3 is 16 amino acids long. V shed 7 bases and J shed 1 base, with 19 bases lying between them. The germline CDR1 and CDR2 sequences are MNHEY and SVGEGT. CDR3: CASIIRSLVGQETQYF. The CDR3 nucleotides read TGTGCCAGCATCATCCGCAGTCTAGTGGGCCAAGAGACCCAGTACTTC.

This clonotype was picked up many times. The chain carries TRBV15 and TRBJ2-7, with 9 bases matching TRBD1. This CDR3 spans 17 amino acids. Trimming at V came to 0 bases and at J to 0 bases, leaving 6 bases not matched to a gene. CDR1 LNHNV and CDR2 YYDKDF come from the germline V gene (reference sequence). The CDR3, as DNA: TGTGCCACCAGCAGAGATCTGGACAGGGGAACCTCCTACGAGCAGTACTTC. The encoded protein is CATSRDLDRGTSYEQYF. The variable domain in full, completed from reference TRBV15 and TRBJ2-7, reads DAMVIQNPRYQVTQFGKPVTLSCSQTLNHNVMYWYQQKSSQAPKLLFHYYDKDFNNEADTPDNFQSRRPNTSFCFLDIRSPGLGDTAMYLCATSRDLDRGTSYEQYFGPGTRLTVT.

J is TRBJ2-2 and V is TRBV24-1; D call uncertain. The CDR3 is 13 residues long. Looked up from germline, CDR1 is KGHDR and CDR2 is SFDVKD. Trimming stripped 4 bases from V and 7 bases from J, with 9 bases between. The CDR3 DNA is TGTGCCACCAGTGACTACATAGGCGGGGAGCTGTTTTTT. Translating it yields CATSDYIGGELFF.